This T cell receptor beta chain was obtained from a study of blood T cell repertoires in COVID-19 (dated by TCRdb to about 2020). Study-level background: Samples from collaborators originated in the United States, Italy and Spain and spanned both the acute and convalescent phases of COVID-19. The prospective study material was composed of cDNA or gDNA derived from T cells, B-cell-depleted T cells, or PBMCs. The dataset comprised deeply sampled blood TCRbeta repertoires from subjects exposed to, actively infected with, or recovered from COVID-19. The repertoires were released in a freely available public database meant as a resource for research on the immune response to SARS-CoV-2. Samples were obtained from the ongoing ImmuneRACE study (first 160 participants) and from some 1,300 subjects provided by 6 global collaborators. The sample metadata nearly always contained a de-identified subject ID, COVID-19 status, age in years and sex. Where HLA class I and class II types were available, the types were taken from metadata supplied by the sample provider, not from assay-based typing.

Details on this clone: Its binding antigen is unknown. The input lacks base qualities; no much larger clone sits a single base away.

Study-wide findings and limitations: The quantity of clinical and demographic metadata differed by source and by participant and was supplied without curation.

Another Seattle source contributed samples from volunteer blood donors who had recovered from COVID-19. Each collaborating institution followed its own protocols to collect whole blood in K2EDTA tubes. For TCRbeta analysis, collaborators shipped samples as frozen whole blood, isolated PBMCs, or DNA extracted from either of those sample types. TCRbeta CDR3 regions were amplified from genomic DNA by means of the immunoSEQ Assay, a bias-controlled multiplex PCR. The paper's processing steps were these. The number of nucleated cells in each sample was estimated by amplification of reference gene primers within the assay. To quantify the absolute abundance of each unique TCRbeta CDR3 rearrangement, sequence reads were collapsed and filtered. Productive Simpson clonality was computed per sample as the square root of Simpson's diversity index over productive rearrangements. TCRdb took this table from immuneACCESS and kept in-frame rearrangements with V and J called. Such tables lack part of the clones; where checked against another copy, unresolved V genes explain under half of the gap, and the rest is unexplained. V, J and clone size are taken as reported in that table, and D and trimming were inferred from the DNA itself. The sample yields 200,000 to 250,000 clones; 65% to 85% were counted once. In total, the top ten clones hold over 2.5% of the sample.

The sequence was obtained from a woman aged 25-40 years who had recovered from COVID-19. Sequencing was carried out using peripheral blood.

The CDR3: CASSRGQSNYGYTF. The DNA sequence is given as TGTGCCAGCAGCAGGGGACAAAGTAACTATGGCTACACCTTC. Here the chain combines TRBV5-4 and TRBJ1-2; D gene: possibly TRBD1, on 6 matching bases. The CDR3 starts with the cysteine, ends with the phenylalanine, and has 14 residues. Here the CDR3 DNA is all that survives: 42 bases in frame from base 1. Sequences SGHNT (CDR1) and YYREEE (CDR2) are obtained from the germline V gene (reference sequence). The junction shows trimming of 4 bases on V and 1 base on J, plus 11 bases between the germline ends.